These T cell receptor beta chains were read from a single sample in a study of graft-versus-host responses after intestinal transplantation. Libraries were prepared by immunoSEQ multiplex PCR; TCRdb keeps only in-frame clonotypes and omits some of them. The sample holds roughly 19,000 clones, approximately 72% seen once. The sequencing used ileum tissue, collected approximately 20 days after intestinal transplant. These receptors were collected from a human patient who received an intestinal transplant, so some T cells may come from the graft donor. The CDR3 runs from the conserved cysteine through the conserved F or W. Fields, in order: D gene, J gene, V gene, clone size, CDR3 DNA, CDR3 protein. D genes are given only for firm matches. Where a row states a size, it is once, few, many or the class of an expanded clone; other rows omit it.

>.|TRBJ2-3|TRBV6-6|.
TGTGCCAGCAGTCGGAGACTGAAAGATACGCAGTATTTT
CASSRRLKDTQYF
>.|TRBJ1-1|TRBV7-6|.
TGTGCCAGCAGCGCACACAGGGATAGGGGAACTGAAGCTTTCTTT
CASSAHRDRGTEAFF
>TRBD2|TRBJ2-2|TRBV10-2|.
TGCGCCAGCTTGTTAGCGGGGGACACCGGGGAGCTGTTTTTT
CASLLAGDTGELFF
>.|TRBJ2-7|TRBV7-9|.
TGTGCCAGCAGCTTAGCCTATGCTTACGAGCAGTACTTC
CASSLAYAYEQYF
>.|TRBJ2-3|TRBV5-6|.
TGTGCCAGCAGCTCCCTTAATACGCAGTATTTT
CASSSLNTQYF
>.|TRBJ1-1|TRBV6-6|once
TGTGCCAGCAGTTACTCGACAGAGGCGTTCTTT
CASSYSTEAFF
>TRBD1|TRBJ1-1|TRBV6-5|large
TGTGCCAGCAGAGAACAGGGGGTCCGGCTCGCTTTCTTT
CASREQGVRLAFF
>TRBD2|TRBJ2-2|TRBV6-5|.
TGTGCCAGCAGTTACTCGTCGGGACTAGTGGTCTGGGAGCTGTTTTTT
CASSYSSGLVVWELFF
>.|TRBJ1-2|TRBV6-6|.
TGTGCCAGCAGTTACGCGGGGGAGGACTATGGCTACACCTTC
CASSYAGEDYGYTF
>.|TRBJ2-7|TRBV27|.
TGTGCCAGCAGTCTACAGGTCTCCTACGAGCAGTACTTC
CASSLQVSYEQYF
>.|TRBJ2-7|TRBV28|.
TGTGCCAGCAGGGGGGCTATGGGGACACCTTCCTACGAGCAGTACTTC
CASRGAMGTPSYEQYF
>TRBD1|TRBJ2-5|TRBV14|.
TGTGCCAGCAGCCAATACAGGGGGGATTTTGAGACCCAGTACTTC
CASSQYRGDFETQYF
>TRBD2|TRBJ2-1|TRBV5-1|.
TGCGCCAGCAGCCCCACTAGCGGATCATACAATGAGCAGTTCTTC
CASSPTSGSYNEQFF
>.|TRBJ1-1|TRBV19|.
TGTGCCAGTCGACCAGGGGTGAACACTGAAGCTTTCTTT
CASRPGVNTEAFF
>.|TRBJ1-2|TRBV11-1|.
TGTGCCAGCAGCATTCGAGCGGGGAATGGCTACACCTTC
CASSIRAGNGYTF
>.|TRBJ1-6|TRBV30|.
TGTGCCTGGCGAGCCTGGACTCTTTCACCCCTCCACTTT
CAWRAWTLSPLHF
>.|TRBJ1-2|TRBV6-1|once
TGTGCCAGCAGTGACCGACGATGGGGGGTGGGGAGTTTGGGTGGCTACACCTTC
CASSDRRWGVGSLGGYTF
>TRBD1|TRBJ1-1|TRBV19|few
TGTGCCAGTAGATTCGGGACAGGGGCGAGGACTGAAGCTTTCTTT
CASRFGTGARTEAFF
>TRBD2|TRBJ2-7|TRBV4-1|.
TGCGCCAGCAGCCAATCAGGACTAGCCGGCTACGAGCAGTACTTC
CASSQSGLAGYEQYF
>TRBD2|TRBJ2-2|TRBV4-1|.
TGCGCCAGCAGCCAAGATGTCCCGGTTGGTCCGAGACTAGCGGGAGTCACCGGGGAGCTGTTTTTT
CASSQDVPVGPRLAGVTGELFF
>.|TRBJ1-2|TRBV30|few
TGTGCCTGGAGTACGACAGGCTACGGCTACACCTTC
CAWSTTGYGYTF
>TRBD2|TRBJ2-1|TRBV7-9|.
TGTGCCACGGAGCGGGGCTCCTACAATGAGCAGTTCTTC
CATERGSYNEQFF
>.|TRBJ2-7|TRBV19|once
TGTGCCAGTAGTATTGGGGGCCTCCGCGCTTCATACGAGCAGTACTTC
CASSIGGLRASYEQYF
>.|TRBJ2-2|TRBV6-1|.
TGTGCCAGCAGTGTTCAACATGGCACCGGGGAGCTGTTTTTT
CASSVQHGTGELFF
>TRBD2|TRBJ2-1|TRBV4-2|.
TGTGCCAGCAGCTCCCGACTAGCGGGGGGCTCCTACAATGAGCAGTTCTTC
CASSSRLAGGSYNEQFF
>TRBD2|TRBJ2-5|TRBV5-6|.
TGTGCCAGCAAGCGTTGGACTAGCGGTTATCTTGAGACCCAGTACTTC
CASKRWTSGYLETQYF
>TRBD2|TRBJ2-2|TRBV4-2|once
TGTGCCAGCAGCCAAGGCCCGACGGATGCGCGGGAGGGCCCCACCGGGGAGCTGTTTTTT
CASSQGPTDAREGPTGELFF
>TRBD1|TRBJ2-7|TRBV4-1|.
TGCGCCAGCAGCCAAGTCCAGGGGGCGACCTACGAGCAGTACTTC
CASSQVQGATYEQYF
>TRBD1|TRBJ1-2|TRBV9|.
TGTGCCAGCAGCGCTACAGGGGCTAAGGGCTACACCTTC
CASSATGAKGYTF
>TRBD1|TRBJ1-1|TRBV7-9|.
TGTGCCAGCAGCTCGGGGACAGGGAGTGAAGCTTTCTTT
CASSSGTGSEAFF
>.|TRBJ1-6|TRBV27|.
TGTGCCAGCAGTTTCCGGGGAAGGGTGGTATCACCCCTCCACTTT
CASSFRGRVVSPLHF
>TRBD2|TRBJ2-1|TRBV7-9|.
TGTGCCAGCAGCATAGGACTAGAAGGTTTTAGCGATGAGCAGTTCTTC
CASSIGLEGFSDEQFF
>TRBD1|TRBJ1-5|TRBV7-8|.
TGTGCCAGCAGCAGGGGGACAGGACATAGCAATCAGCCCCAGCATTTT
CASSRGTGHSNQPQHF
>.|TRBJ2-7|TRBV7-8|medium-sized
TGTGCCAGCAGCTTAGGATCTGGCCTGTACTTC
CASSLGSGLYF
>TRBD2|TRBJ2-7|TRBV6-6|.
TGTGCCAGCAGTTCCTCGGGGGGGGAGGGTGGGTACGAGCAGTACTTC
CASSSSGGEGGYEQYF
>.|TRBJ1-2|TRBV9|.
TGTGCCAGCAGCGTATCGGTAAACTATGGCTACACCTTC
CASSVSVNYGYTF
>.|TRBJ1-1|TRBV4-3|.
TGCGCCAGCAGCCAAGGACGAGGGCAGGGGCGCTTCTCCCGGGTGAACACTGAAGCTTTCTTT
CASSQGRGQGRFSRVNTEAFF
>TRBD2|TRBJ2-7|TRBV27|.
TGTGCCAGCAGTTTCTTCAGACTAGCAGGGGAGCAGTACTTC
CASSFFRLAGEQYF
>.|TRBJ2-3|TRBV7-3|.
TGTGCCAGCAGCCCACAGGGAACCGCAGATACGCAGTATTTT
CASSPQGTADTQYF
>TRBD2|TRBJ2-7|TRBV4-2|.
TGTGCCAGCAGCCAAGAGCGTAGCGGGGCTTACGAGCAGTACTTC
CASSQERSGAYEQYF